The rows below give T cell receptor beta chains drawn from one sample of a study of cytomegalovirus exposure and HLA in healthy donors. The protocol was immunoSEQ multiplex PCR, while the TCRdb copy is restricted to in-frame clones and leaves out a portion. The sample contains tens of thousands of clones, approximately 69% of which appear only once. Sequencing input: PBMCs. The source is a woman in her forties or fifties in good health and CMV-seropositive. CDR3s leave out the opening cysteine and the closing phenylalanine or tryptophan.

V	J	CDR3
TRBV29-1	TRBJ2-5	SVEEKGIMDETQY
TRBV2	TRBJ2-1	ASSGTGGLNEQF
TRBV11-2	TRBJ2-1	ASSIIRTGGVNEQF
TRBV6-1	TRBJ2-1	ASNPGNSYNEQF
TRBV28	TRBJ1-5	ASSWYGDQPQH
TRBV6-1	TRBJ2-7	ASSETVRTSSSYEQY
TRBV28	TRBJ2-5	ASSPDRYQETQY
TRBV25-1	TRBJ2-5	ASSVSGSLGTQY
TRBV7-9	TRBJ1-3	ASSQTGSGNTIY
TRBV18	TRBJ1-2	ASSPFSGEDNYGYT
TRBV9	TRBJ2-2	ASSVGQGHTGELF
TRBV5-1	TRBJ2-7	ASSLAGTAFGYEQY
TRBV7-9	TRBJ1-4	ASSLRAGGEKLF
TRBV7-8	TRBJ1-5	ASSLINPGFNQPQH
TRBV6-5	TRBJ2-1	ASSFGQGYNEQF
TRBV4-1	TRBJ1-2	ASSHDLGLYGYT
TRBV30	TRBJ1-2	AWNAAL
TRBV20-1	TRBJ1-1	SARLNTEAF
TRBV5-1	TRBJ2-7	ASSLDFENFAYEQY
TRBV6-5	TRBJ1-1	ASSYSSSIDGAF
TRBV5-1	TRBJ1-1	ASSYRPTGTGNTEAF
TRBV7-7	TRBJ1-5	ASSEGQGFVQPQH
TRBV28	TRBJ1-2	ASSLQGLGSGYT
TRBV7-9	TRBJ1-1	ASSPGQQGAF
TRBV2	TRBJ2-5	ASRNGGGQETQY
TRBV7-3	TRBJ2-7	ASIELIAGQQY
TRBV5-1	TRBJ2-5	ASSPGASGSQETQY
TRBV28	TRBJ2-4	ASSFYQGAENIQY
TRBV27	TRBJ1-2	ASSLSDRGGAHGYT
TRBV2	TRBJ1-4	ASSEGGTGGEKLF
TRBV28	TRBJ2-7	ASRVTGGYEQY
TRBV5-6	TRBJ2-1	ASSLGTGLVEQF
TRBV11-3	TRBJ1-1	ASSQARGEAF
TRBV5-8	TRBJ2-7	ASSTYSTGDEQY
TRBV19	TRBJ1-5	ASSGDRGHQPQH
TRBV28	TRBJ2-2	ASHWGGSNTGELF
TRBV2	TRBJ2-7	ASSWQGVYEQY